This note documents a single T cell receptor beta chain sequence. Primers used in a second PCR of roughly 6 to 11 cycles were a sample-barcoded 5' primer and a J-beta primer mix. TCRdb passed the 5' RACE reads through MiXCR, listing each CDR3 protein once. The sample shows 750,000 to 1,000,000 distinct CDR3 sequences, about 28% of them seen only once. The study isolated at least 6 million PBMCs from each sample. This sample was taken from a study of blood T cells in healthy people across ages. Germline assignment: CDR1 MNHEY and CDR2 SVGEGT. Trimming cost V 6 bases and J 5 bases; bases outside gene matches: 11. The CDR3 has 15 residues. These same records also appear under a second study, on T cells of mothers and their children. As that study records: Evidence of persistent microchimeric T cell clones was absent.

This TCR derives from a woman between 40 and 50 years old in good health. The chain combines TRBV6-2 or TRBV6-3 with TRBJ2-7; TRBD1 aligns across 9 bases. What was sequenced was blood. As DNA, the CDR3 is TGTGCCAGCAGGACATGGGGGACAGGGTTCGACGAGCAGTACTTC. Translating it yields CASRTWGTGFDEQYF.